These T cell receptor beta chains were read from a single sample in a study of cytomegalovirus exposure and HLA in healthy donors. The assay was immunoSEQ multiplex PCR, and TCRdb's table has in-frame clones only and misses some. The data contain 150,000 to 200,000 clones, about 80% of them singletons. The source material was PBMCs. Receptors originate from a man aged 18 to 35 in good health and CMV-seropositive. Each CDR3 is given with its conserved first and last residue. A D gene is named only where the DNA matches it firmly. Size is omitted from some rows. Given values are once, few, many or a class for expanded clones.

>TRBV29-1|NA|NA|TRBJ2-1
TGCAGCGTTGAGGGGTCGGAGACTAGTTACAATGAGCAGTTCTTC
CSVEGSETSYNEQFF
>TRBV11-2|few|TRBD1|TRBJ1-2
TGTGCCAGCAGCTTCCGAGGAGGGGGCGTCTATGGCTACACCTTC
CASSFRGGGVYGYTF
>TRBV9|few|NA|TRBJ1-1
TGTGCCAGCAGCGTTTTAGGAGATACTGAAGCTTTCTTT
CASSVLGDTEAFF
>TRBV20-1|NA|NA|TRBJ2-5
TGCAGTGCCCCGGTCCTGGAGACCCAGTACTTC
CSAPVLETQYF
>TRBV12-5|few|NA|TRBJ2-7
TGTGCTAGTGGTTTGGGTGACAGGGAGCAGTACTTC
CASGLGDREQYF
>TRBV15|once|NA|TRBJ2-4
TGTGCCACCAGCAGAGGAGACAGAAACATTCAGTACTTC
CATSRGDRNIQYF
>TRBV6-5|NA|TRBD1|TRBJ1-3
TGTGCCAGCAGTGCGGGACAGAACTCTGGAAACACCATATATTTT
CASSAGQNSGNTIYF
>TRBV11-2|once|TRBD2|TRBJ2-1
TGTGCCAGCAGCCGGTATTTGACTAGCGGGATAATCTACAATGAGCAGTTCTTC
CASSRYLTSGIIYNEQFF
>TRBV29-1|NA|TRBD1|TRBJ2-7
TGCAGCGTTGTTCCGGGACAGGGGGCGGACGAGCAGTACTTC
CSVVPGQGADEQYF
>TRBV30|NA|TRBD1|TRBJ1-1
TGTGCCTGGAGCGACAGGGGGATGAGAACTGAAGCTTTCTTT
CAWSDRGMRTEAFF
>TRBV21-1|NA|NA|TRBJ1-1
TGTGCCACCCGAAACCCGGACTTCCGCCGGGGGAACACTGAAGCTTTCTTT
CATRNPDFRRGNTEAFF
>TRBV10-3|NA|NA|TRBJ2-7
TGTGCCATACAAGAAACGACAGGATCCTACTCCCACGAGCAGTACTTC
CAIQETTGSYSHEQYF
>TRBV4-2|NA|TRBD1|TRBJ2-5
TGTGCCAGCAGCCATGGGACAGGCCCACAAGAGACCCAGTACTTC
CASSHGTGPQETQYF
>TRBV7-9|few|NA|TRBJ2-6
TGTGCCAGCAGCGGGAGGACGTCTGGGGCCAACGTCCTGACTTTC
CASSGRTSGANVLTF
>TRBV27|NA|NA|TRBJ2-5
TGTGCCAGCAGCCCTTCGGTGGGGGGTTTCCAGACCCAGTACTTC
CASSPSVGGFQTQYF
>TRBV5-4|NA|NA|TRBJ2-3
TGTGCCAGCAGCTCGGGACTTTTCCCCACAGATACGCAGTATTTT
CASSSGLFPTDTQYF